The 10 T cell receptor beta chains in this list originate from one sample, sequenced in a study of identical twins. TCRdb processed the 5' RACE reads anew with MiXCR; each CDR3 protein has one entry. The sample shows 640,000 or so distinct CDR3 sequences, 5.5% to 6.5% of them seen only once. Sequenced input: naive T cells sorted from blood. The receptors derive from a man between 18 and 35 years old in good health.

For the CDR3, the DNA is TGTGCCAGCAATGGACAATCCACCGAAGCGGGAGATACGCAGTATTTT. Residues: CASNGQSTEAGDTQYF. V is TRBV27 and J is TRBJ2-3; D may be TRBD2 (6 bases). This CDR3 has 16 residues. Germline V gene lookup returns CDR1 MNHEY and CDR2 SMNVEV (reference sequence). V lost 7 bases, J lost 5 bases, and 22 bases lay in between.

This clonotype has a count of ten or more. V is TRBV12-3 or TRBV12-4 and J is TRBJ1-2, with D unresolved. V shed 6 bases and J shed 0 bases, with 11 bases lying between them. The CDR3 is made up of 14 amino acids. The CDR3 region is CASSHTGTNYGYTF. CDR3 DNA: TGTGCCAGCAGCCACACCGGGACTAACTATGGCTACACCTTC.

This clonotype was recorded many times. The V and J genes are TRBV9 and TRBJ1-4, with TRBD1 identical over 8 bases. Germline lookup yields CDR1 SGDLS and CDR2 YYNGEE. V shed 0 bases and J 8 bases; nucleotides not matched to a gene: 6. This CDR3 region has 15 residues. The CDR3 DNA reads as TGTGCCAGCAGCGTAGCTCAGGGGGCGGGGGAAAAACTGTTTTTT. This translates into CASSVAQGAGEKLFF. Looking up the rest from reference TRBV9 and TRBJ1-4 gives the full variable domain: DSGVTQTPKHLITATGQRVTLRCSPRSGDLSVYWYQQSLDQGLQFLIQYYNGEERAKGNILERFSAQQFPDLHSELNLSSLELGDSALYFCASSVAQGAGEKLFFGSGTQLSVL.

This clonotype was recorded a few times. The V call is TRBV12-3 or TRBV12-4, the J call TRBJ2-3; unclear D gene. The CDR3 loop spans 14 amino acids. The V and J ends lost 3 bases and 2 bases respectively, with 9 bases between them. The CDR3 loop is CASSFLRVTDTQYF. In nucleotides, the CDR3 is TGTGCCAGCAGTTTTCTTCGGGTCACAGATACGCAGTATTTT.

A few counts support this clonotype. J is TRBJ2-7 and V is TRBV15, with 12 positions matching TRBD2. The trim removed 3 bases at V and 3 bases at J, leaving 3 bases unmatched. The germline V gene encodes CDR1 LNHNV and CDR2 YYDKDF (reference sequence). CDR3 size: 15 residues. DNA for the CDR3: TGTGCCACCAGCAGCGGGGGACTAGCGGGCTACGAGCAGTACGTC. Residues: CATSSGGLAGYEQYV.

This sequence joins TRBV4-1 and TRBJ2-1, with D perhaps given as TRBD1 or TRBD2 (5 bases each). The V and J ends lost 8 bases and 0 bases respectively, with 14 bases between them. CDR1 MGHRA and CDR2 YSYEKL come from the germline V gene. This CDR3 spans 15 amino acids. CDR3 protein: CASGIWGSSYNEQFF. As DNA, the CDR3 is TGCGCCAGCGGAATTTGGGGGAGCTCCTACAATGAGCAGTTCTTC.

This clonotype has a count of ten or more. The chain joins TRBV20-1 to TRBJ2-3, with 8 bases aligning to TRBD1. After removal of 5 bases from V and 4 bases from J, the junction contained 11 bases not matched to a gene. The germline V gene has CDR1 DFQATT and CDR2 SNEGSKA (reference sequence). CDR3 size: 15 residues. DNA for the CDR3: TGCAGTGCTCCTAACAGGGGGGAGAGCCCAGATACGCAGTATTTT. Protein product: CSAPNRGESPDTQYF.

The chain couples TRBV12-3 or TRBV12-4 to TRBJ2-2, with D possibly matching TRBD2 (5 bases). Trimming took off 10 bases at V and 6 bases at J, with 15 bases between the two ends. CDR3 length: 13 residues. The CDR3 DNA reads as TGTGCCATCCCTAGAGGGCCGGCCGGGGAGCTGTTTTTT. Its protein is CAIPRGPAGELFF.

This clonotype has just a few counts. The chain links TRBV5-1 to TRBJ2-7; D is ambiguous. V lost 4 bases to trimming and J lost 1 base, with 21 bases between them. Germline-derived CDR1 and CDR2 are SGHRS and YFSETQ. There are 17 residues in the CDR3. The CDR3 is CASSPPSVGQKSYEQYF. As DNA, the CDR3 is TGCGCCAGCAGCCCCCCATCAGTAGGGCAGAAATCCTACGAGCAGTACTTC.

This clonotype came up many times. The chain links TRBV3-1 to TRBJ2-5, with D perhaps matching TRBD1 (5 bases). The germline V gene encodes CDR1 LGHDT and CDR2 YNNKEL (reference sequence). The CDR3 runs 13 residues. V was pared by 4 bases and J by 2 bases, with 8 bases between. The CDR3 region has the DNA TGTGCCAGCAGCCGCAGGGCGCAAGAGACCCAGTACTTC. Its translation: CASSRRAQETQYF.